The clone carrying this T cell receptor beta chain showed up just once. This record belongs to a study of blood T cell repertoires in COVID-19. The repertoire was sequenced with immunoSEQ multiplex PCR; TCRdb's copy has only in-frame clones and lacks some. The table lists 290,000 or so clones, around 90% of them singletons. Germline V gene data show CDR1 as MGHRA and CDR2 as YSYEKL. V was pared by 1 base and J by 8 bases, with 4 bases of the junction left unmatched. This CDR3 region has 14 residues. The participants were between roughly 18 and 100 years old and came from 20 to 30 US areas. Grouping used clinical history reported by participants in a survey and questionnaire. Each recovered donor of Cohort 3 presented with two negative PCRs, clearance, or symptom resolution.

Sequencing was carried out using PBMCs or T cells enriched from blood (not recorded which). This TCR was sampled from a woman in her 30s who had recovered from COVID-19. V usage is TRBV4-1 and J usage is TRBJ1-4; 7 bases are shared with TRBD1. CDR3 protein: CASSQVIRGEKLFF. CDR3 nucleotide sequence: TGCGCCAGCAGCCAAGTGATCAGGGGGGAAAAACTGTTTTTT.